The T cell receptor (beta chain) described here comes from a study of tumor-infiltrating lymphocytes in primary liver carcinoma. The CDR3 has 17 amino acids. V trimming: 0 bases; J trimming: 1 base; junction bases outside the gene matches: 9. Germline V gene sequence: CDR1 DFQATT, CDR2 SNEGSKA (reference sequence). Without any cell sorting, about 19-30 mg of bulk tissue yielded co-extracted RNA and DNA. With roughly 500 ng total RNA as template and a constant-region primer, TCR beta cDNA was made. Amplification in three nested multiplex PCR rounds with slightly modified ARM-PCR gave rise to TCR beta libraries. A C-beta reverse primer and TRBV1-TRBV30 forward primers served in each of the first two PCR rounds, at 10 cycles apiece. TCRdb ran MiXCR on the multiplex PCR reads and lists one entry per CDR3 protein. This table holds roughly 100,000 distinct CDR3 sequences, about two thirds found once.

The clonotype was recovered from an older woman with primary liver carcinoma and hepatitis B virus infection. This chain links TRBV20-1 with TRBJ2-1; 7 bases map to TRBD2. Sequenced input: liver tumor tissue from sampling region 2. Subset meaning: tumor region T2, inferior pole. This CDR3 reads CSARDQASGKSYNEQFF. The CDR3, as DNA: TGCAGTGCTAGAGATCAGGCTAGCGGAAAATCCTACAATGAGCAGTTCTTC.